This TCR beta chain was captured by sequencing in a study of identical twins. V gave up 1 base and J gave up 8 bases; unmatched junction bases: 10. The germline V gene has CDR1 SGHRS and CDR2 YFSETQ. The CDR3 loop spans 16 amino acids. Template switching, a step in the protocol, added a universal primer site, and cDNA carried unique molecular identifiers. TCRdb re-derived calls from the 5' RACE reads in MiXCR, one entry per CDR3 protein. Among about 240,000 distinct CDR3 sequences listed, about 12% were seen once. A further study also used this sample, focusing on yellow fever vaccine responses in identical twins.

The rearrangement joins TRBV5-1 to TRBJ2-3; TRBD2 aligns across 10 bases. The sequenced material came from memory (CD45RO+) T cells sorted from blood. The receptor's source is a woman younger than 35 in good health. The CDR3 spells CASSLRSGGAQVTQYF. The CDR3 DNA follows: TGCGCCAGCAGCTTGCGAAGCGGGGGGGCCCAGGTTACGCAGTATTTT.